The entry below describes one T cell receptor (beta chain). The antigen remains unidentified. The data are from a study of cytotoxic CD8 clonotypes in ibrutinib-treated CLL. Study-wide results and limits: The study found public clonotypes uncommon, contracting or stable on treatment. Clonality grew at ibrutinib response; at progression, it decreased back toward baseline.

Researchers set a sequencing depth target of 1 in 200,000 to 1 in 1 million T cells. Here immunoSEQ multiplex PCR was the method, and the copy in TCRdb shows in-frame clones only, minus some. The sample lists 100,000 to 150,000 clones, 80% to 90% occurring once. Investigators sourced about 2 micrograms of genomic DNA from cryopreserved PBMCs for TCR beta libraries. The receptor was derived from a human donor with chronic lymphocytic leukemia. The source material was PBMCs, sampled after 24 months of ibrutinib treatment.

Here the CDR3 reads CASSTARVAGGDTQYF. CDR3 nucleotides: TGTGCCAGTAGTACAGCCAGGGTGGCGGGGGGAGATACGCAGTATTTT. The chain recombines TRBV19 with TRBJ2-3; 8 bases are shared with TRBD2. This CDR3 comprises 16 residues. The junction had 11 bases not matched to a gene; V was cut back by 4 bases and J by 5 bases. Germline V gives CDR1 LNHDA, CDR2 SQIVND (reference sequence).